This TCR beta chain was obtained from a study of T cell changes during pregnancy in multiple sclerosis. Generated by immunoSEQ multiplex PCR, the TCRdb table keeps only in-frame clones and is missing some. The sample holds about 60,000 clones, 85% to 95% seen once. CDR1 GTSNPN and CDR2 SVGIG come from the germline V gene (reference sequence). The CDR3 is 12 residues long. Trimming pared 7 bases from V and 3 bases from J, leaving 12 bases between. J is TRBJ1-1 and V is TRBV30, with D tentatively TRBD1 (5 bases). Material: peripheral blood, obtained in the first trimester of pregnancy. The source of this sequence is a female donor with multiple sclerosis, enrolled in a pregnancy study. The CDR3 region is CALVGGDTEAFF. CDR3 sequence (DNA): TGTGCCTTGGTCGGGGGAGACACTGAAGCTTTCTTT.